This TCR beta chain was found in a study of blood T cell repertoires in COVID-19. Study-wide context: Nucleic acid was either cDNA or gDNA, and it came from T cells, B-cell-depleted T cells, or PBMCs.

The repertoire was sequenced with immunoSEQ multiplex PCR; TCRdb's copy has only in-frame clones and lacks some. The sample lists about 180,000 clones, roughly 87% occurring once. The receptor was isolated from a woman aged 50 to 65 with acute or convalescent COVID-19. The sequenced sample was peripheral blood.

The CDR3 nucleotides are TGTGCCAGCAGCCCGGGGGACAGGGTTACCTATGGCTACACCTTC. It is translated as CASSPGDRVTYGYTF. V and J are TRBV7-3 and TRBJ1-2, with 9 bases identical to TRBD1. The CDR3 runs 15 residues. Trimming at V came to 5 bases and at J to 4 bases, leaving 8 bases not matched to a gene. Germline lookup yields CDR1 SGHTA and CDR2 FQGTGA.